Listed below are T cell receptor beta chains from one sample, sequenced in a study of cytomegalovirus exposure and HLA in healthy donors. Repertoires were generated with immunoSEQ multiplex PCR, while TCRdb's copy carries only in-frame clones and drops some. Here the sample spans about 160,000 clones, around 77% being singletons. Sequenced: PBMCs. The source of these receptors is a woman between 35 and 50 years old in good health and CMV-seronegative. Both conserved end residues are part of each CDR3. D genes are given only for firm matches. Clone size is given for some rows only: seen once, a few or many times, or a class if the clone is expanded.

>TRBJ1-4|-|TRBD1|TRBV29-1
CSGGQGEEKLFF
TGCAGCGGGGGACAGGGCGAAGAAAAACTGTTTTTT
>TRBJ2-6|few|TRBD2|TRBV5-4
CASSFIGAGAGANVLTF
TGTGCCAGCAGCTTCATAGGCGCGGGAGCTGGGGCCAACGTCCTGACTTTC
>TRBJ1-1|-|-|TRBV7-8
CASSPGTEAFF
TGTGCCAGCAGCCCCGGCACTGAAGCTTTCTTT
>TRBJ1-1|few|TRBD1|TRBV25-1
CASGQGGETEAFF
TGTGCCAGCGGACAGGGGGGGGAGACTGAAGCTTTCTTT
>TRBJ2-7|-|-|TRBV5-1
CASSSSSYEQYF
TGCGCCAGCAGTTCTAGCTCCTACGAGCAGTACTTC
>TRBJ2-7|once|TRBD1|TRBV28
CASLTGQGAYEQYF
TGTGCCAGCCTGACAGGACAGGGTGCTTACGAGCAGTACTTC
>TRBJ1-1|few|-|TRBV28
CASTELMNTEAFF
TGTGCCAGCACGGAGCTCATGAACACTGAAGCTTTCTTT
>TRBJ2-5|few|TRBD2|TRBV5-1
CASRLAGETQYF
TGCGCCAGCAGGCTAGCGGGAGAGACCCAGTACTTC
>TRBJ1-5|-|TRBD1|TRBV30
CAWSLGQANQPQHF
TGTGCCTGGAGCCTAGGACAGGCAAATCAGCCCCAGCATTTT
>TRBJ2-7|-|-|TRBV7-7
CASSPDDGHGYEQYF
TGTGCTAGCAGCCCAGACGATGGACACGGCTACGAGCAGTACTTC
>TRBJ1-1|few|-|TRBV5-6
CASSLGVGGAEAFF
TGTGCCAGCAGCTTAGGGGTCGGAGGGGCTGAAGCTTTCTTT
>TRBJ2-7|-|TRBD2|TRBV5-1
CASSPGGVLAAYEQYF
TGCGCCAGCAGCCCGGGGGGGGTACTAGCGGCCTACGAGCAGTACTTC
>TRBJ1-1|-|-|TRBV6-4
CASSDSYGQRTEAFF
TGTGCCAGCAGTGACTCGTATGGACAAAGGACTGAAGCTTTCTTT
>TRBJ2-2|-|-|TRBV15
CATSKGDITGELFF
TGTGCCACCAGCAAGGGGGACATCACCGGGGAGCTGTTTTTT
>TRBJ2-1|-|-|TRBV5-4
CASSLGGMGRENHNEQFF
TGTGCCAGCAGCTTAGGGGGTATGGGGCGGGAGAATCACAATGAGCAGTTCTTC
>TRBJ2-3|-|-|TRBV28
CVITSDTDTQYF
TGTGTTATTACGTCAGACACAGATACGCAGTATTTT
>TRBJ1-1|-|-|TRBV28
CASSLFTGVLNTEAFF
TGTGCCAGCAGTCTCTTTACGGGGGTATTGAACACTGAAGCTTTCTTT